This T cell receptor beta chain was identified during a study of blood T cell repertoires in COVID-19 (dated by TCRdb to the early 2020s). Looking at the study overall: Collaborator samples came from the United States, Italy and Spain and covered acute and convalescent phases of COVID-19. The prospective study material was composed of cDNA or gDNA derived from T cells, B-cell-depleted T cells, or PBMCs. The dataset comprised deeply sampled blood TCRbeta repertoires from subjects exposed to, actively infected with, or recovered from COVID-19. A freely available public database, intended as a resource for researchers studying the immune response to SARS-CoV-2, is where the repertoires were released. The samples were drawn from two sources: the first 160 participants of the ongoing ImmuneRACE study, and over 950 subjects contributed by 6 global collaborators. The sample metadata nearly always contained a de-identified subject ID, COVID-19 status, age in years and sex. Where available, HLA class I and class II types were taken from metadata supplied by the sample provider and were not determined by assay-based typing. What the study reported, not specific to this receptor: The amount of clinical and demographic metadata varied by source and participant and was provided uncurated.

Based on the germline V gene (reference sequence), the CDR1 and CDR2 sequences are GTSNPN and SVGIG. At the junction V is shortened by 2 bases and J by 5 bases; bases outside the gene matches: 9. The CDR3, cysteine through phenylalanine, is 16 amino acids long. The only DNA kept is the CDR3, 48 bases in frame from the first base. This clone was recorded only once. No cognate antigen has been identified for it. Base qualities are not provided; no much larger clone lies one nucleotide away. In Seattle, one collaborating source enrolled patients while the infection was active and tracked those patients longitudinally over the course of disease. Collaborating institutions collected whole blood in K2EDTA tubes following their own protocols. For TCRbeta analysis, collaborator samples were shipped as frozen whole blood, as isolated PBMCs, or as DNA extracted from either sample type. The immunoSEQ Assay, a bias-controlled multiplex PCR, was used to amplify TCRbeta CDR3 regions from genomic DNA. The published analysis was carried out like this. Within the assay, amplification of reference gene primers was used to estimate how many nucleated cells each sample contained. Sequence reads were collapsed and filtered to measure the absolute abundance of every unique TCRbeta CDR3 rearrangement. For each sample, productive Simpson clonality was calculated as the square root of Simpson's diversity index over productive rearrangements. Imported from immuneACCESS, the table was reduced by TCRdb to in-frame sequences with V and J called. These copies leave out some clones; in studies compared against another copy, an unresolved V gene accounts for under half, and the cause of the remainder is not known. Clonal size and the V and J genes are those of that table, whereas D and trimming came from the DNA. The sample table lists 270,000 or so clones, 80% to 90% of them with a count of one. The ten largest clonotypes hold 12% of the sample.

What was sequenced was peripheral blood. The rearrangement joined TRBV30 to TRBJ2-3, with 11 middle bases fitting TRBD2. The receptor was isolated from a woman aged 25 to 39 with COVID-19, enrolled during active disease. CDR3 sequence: CAWSFLSGGAGDTQYF. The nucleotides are TGTGCCTGGAGTTTTCTTAGCGGGGGGGCGGGAGATACGCAGTATTTT.